These T cell receptor beta chains were read from a single sample in a study of cytomegalovirus exposure and HLA in healthy donors. The data were produced by immunoSEQ multiplex PCR, yet TCRdb's version contains in-frame clones alone and is incomplete. The table has approximately 110,000 clones, around 77% seen once. The sequenced sample consisted of PBMCs. These receptors came from a human donor in good health. Both conserved end residues are part of each CDR3.

J gene: TRBJ1-2
V gene: TRBV28
CDR3 protein: CASSWMRGRDYGYTF

J gene: TRBJ2-1
V gene: TRBV7-9
CDR3 protein: CSSSLRWGGALSYNEQFF

J gene: TRBJ1-1
V gene: TRBV18
CDR3 protein: CASSPIQGTNTEAFF

J gene: TRBJ2-1
V gene: TRBV11-2
CDR3 protein: CASSLIGLAERSPFF

J gene: TRBJ2-1
V gene: TRBV11-3
CDR3 protein: CASSKNNRGDEQFF

J gene: TRBJ2-5
V gene: TRBV6-5
CDR3 protein: CASSYSEHGGGRVNF

J gene: TRBJ1-1
V gene: TRBV5-1
CDR3 protein: CASSLGGSPNTEAFF

J gene: TRBJ1-6
V gene: TRBV6-6
CDR3 protein: CASLPGHPNSPLHF

J gene: TRBJ1-1
V gene: TRBV19
CDR3 protein: CASSTQTANTEAFF

J gene: TRBJ1-5
V gene: TRBV6-5
CDR3 protein: CASSRGTSSNQPQHF

J gene: TRBJ1-4
V gene: TRBV5-1
CDR3 protein: CASSLAPGLNEKLFF

J gene: TRBJ1-4
V gene: TRBV9
CDR3 protein: CASSRNPGQGVPNEKLFF

J gene: TRBJ2-3
V gene: TRBV18
CDR3 protein: CASSSLAGRATDTQYF

J gene: TRBJ2-1
V gene: TRBV5-1
CDR3 protein: CASSEGSGSYNEQFF

J gene: TRBJ2-5
V gene: TRBV29-1
CDR3 protein: CSVLAGAGETQYF

J gene: TRBJ2-3
V gene: TRBV7-9
CDR3 protein: CASSLAHPTDTQYF

J gene: TRBJ2-7
V gene: TRBV7-3
CDR3 protein: CASSSGHSYEQYF

J gene: TRBJ1-2
V gene: TRBV5-4
CDR3 protein: CASSLGSSEGYGYTF

J gene: TRBJ2-3
V gene: TRBV6-1
CDR3 protein: CASAKGDRVPDTQYF

J gene: TRBJ2-1
V gene: TRBV6-5
CDR3 protein: CASSYGGRGNEQFF

J gene: TRBJ1-5
V gene: TRBV28
CDR3 protein: CASSWGQGNQPQHF

J gene: TRBJ2-1
V gene: TRBV10-1
CDR3 protein: CASSEGLAGGPYEQFF